This T cell receptor (beta chain) was identified during a study of cytomegalovirus exposure and HLA in healthy donors (dated by TCRdb to about 2017). Turning to the overall study: According to an earlier analysis of several hundred of the donors, about 179 million T cells yielded some 110 million unique TCR beta sequences and about 300 Gb of sequence data. Donor age, sex, ethnicity and CMV serostatus were compiled alongside the repertoire data. Across around 400 genotyped donors of the cohort, an average of roughly 230,000 unique TCR beta nucleotide sequences per donor were sequenced, and 15% to 20% of those sequences were non-productive. The aim of the study was to test whether cataloging public T cell receptors could identify signatures of past pathogen exposure. Roughly 300 gigabases of sequencing data and around 87 million unique TCR sequences were included in an early release covering roughly 600 HLA-typed donors. In a later analysis, previously published TCR beta repertoires from hundreds of donors were re-analyzed and high-resolution HLA genotyping was added so that TCR occurrence patterns could be studied. Roughly five DR-DQ haplotypes were handled as single units for association and clustering, since linkage in the cohort was strong. Among the roughly 430 genotyped donors, around 79% belonged to the genetic ancestry cluster associated with self-reported Caucasian donors. All discovery cohort repertoires had been generated using a single sequencing platform. An earlier analysis of roughly 580 of the donors used high-throughput TCR beta sequencing to judge whether each TCR beta V gene segment behaved as functional or pseudogenic. Using immunosequencing, the study profiled T cell repertoires from roughly 650 subjects and related those repertoires to cytomegalovirus serostatus. Class I and class II HLA loci were covered by the typing at four-digit resolution. The number of typed donors differed by locus: about 620-630 for A, B, C, DRB1 and DQB1; some 500 for DQA1; around 580 for DPA1; and 400 to 480 for DPB1. In the later analysis, no new phenotypic data were used to find candidate immune exposures; instead, reliance was placed on TCR beta sequences and their occurrence across donors. To predict cytomegalovirus infection status, the study combined high-throughput TCR immunosequencing, statistical association of individual TCRs with disease status, and machine learning. A separate validation cohort of more than 100 different subjects was used in addition to the roughly 700-subject first cohort. A later genetic analysis used genome-wide SNP genotypes for 398 of the 666 donors, treating that subset as a discovery cohort. Results the study describes overall, beyond this receptor: When HLA alleles, especially DR and DQ, strongly co-occurred, attributing TCR associations to individual alleles was difficult. A total of fewer than 200 TCR beta chains were listed by the study as associated with cytomegalovirus. Specific HLA alleles were associated with 16,951 TCR beta sequences at a false discovery rate of 0.05 in a later analysis. Correlated functional status among segregating V segments might reflect linkage disequilibrium, but an unknown experimental factor could not be ruled out. The only immune exposure information available for the cohort was CMV serostatus. A later analysis found that HLA-associated TCR beta chains were more clonally expanded and had lower generation probabilities than equally common non-associated chains. Roughly uniform sequencing depth across donors was assumed in presence/absence analyses, although this assumption may not hold. The authors suggested that the approach could potentially be extended to other disease states and immunological phenotypes. A later analysis reported that several top co-occurrence clusters appeared linked to parvovirus B19, influenza, CMV and Epstein-Barr virus. Only TCR beta chains were sequenced in this cohort, and the absence of alpha or paired-chain data limited detectable features. An association between a missense DCLRE1C variant and V-gene and J-gene trimming of TCR beta chains was found in a later genetic analysis and replicated in an independent cohort. In an earlier analysis of fewer than 700 of the donors, most TCR beta V segments appeared in productive rearrangements about 87% or about 30% of the time, broadly matching IMGT annotations. A further reported finding was that TCR beta sequences accurately predicted the HLA-A and HLA-B alleles for most subjects in the first cohort. A later analysis found that most CMV-associated TCR beta chains appeared HLA-restricted, with HLA associations seemingly driven largely by CMV exposure. A later genetic analysis reported fewer N-insertions in productive TCRs among donors in an Asian-associated ancestry cluster than the roughly 640-donor mean. In both the original and validation cohorts, the classifier was reported to diagnose cytomegalovirus status with high specificity and sensitivity. A cluster of highly shared sequence variants was judged likely to be a technical artifact of the sequencing pipeline. Because the 87-base-pair reads could not distinguish some IMGT-functional V segments, including TRBV6-2 and TRBV6-3, those segments were excluded. Because counts were too low, seventeen rarely observed V segments, including chromosome 9 orphons, were excluded from the earlier analysis of 587 of the donors. In vitro tests confirmed that a few of the cytomegalovirus-associated TCR beta chains recognize cytomegalovirus antigens. In a later analysis, TCR association rates were found to vary across HLA loci, with the most associated TCRs seen for DRB1 alleles and the fewest for HLA-C alleles. Because HLA typing was unavailable for some donors at each locus, only the typed subset was used in association tests. Most TCR sequences were seen in very few donors, while some public TCRs were found in many individuals.

The cohort was made up of 666 healthy bone marrow donors. All cohort members were sampled while nominally healthy, although unrecorded immune exposures were likely present. The donor tested CMV seronegative, placing the donor among the 300 to 400 seronegative members of the cohort. A peripheral blood sample was provided by each donor, and peripheral blood mononuclear cells were used for TCR beta sequencing. The Qiagen DNeasy Blood Extraction Kit was used to extract genomic DNA from the blood cell samples. On this clone itself: Its antigen remains unidentified.

Spanning cysteine to phenylalanine, the CDR3 consists of 14 amino acids. The entry retains the CDR3 DNA only, 42 bases that are in frame from base 1. Cut back by 4 bases and 3 bases, the V and J ends lie 12 bases apart. Sequences MGHDK (CDR1) and SYGVNS (CDR2) are obtained from the germline V gene. Library preparation employed the immunoSEQ multiplex PCR assay. For the multiplex PCR, a mixture combining 60 forward primers for TCR Vbeta segments and 13 reverse primers for TCR Jbeta segments was used. The CDR3 region of rearranged TCR beta genes was amplified from genomic DNA with a multiplex PCR assay. On the Illumina HiSeq System, the amplified TCR beta libraries were sequenced as 87-base-pair reads. The original methods were these. A later analysis tallied approximately 87 million unique TCR beta chains across the 700 or so repertoires, and around 10 million of those chains were shared by two or more donors. A nearest-neighbor algorithm error-corrected the raw reads and collapsed the reads into unique sequences, merging closely related sequences to remove PCR and sequencing errors. Alignment of CDR3 sequences to IMGT reference sequences was used to assign V, D and J gene segments. For a sequence to be retained, a match of at least six nucleotides was required to both a V gene segment and a J gene segment. A rearrangement counted as productive if the CDR3 had no stop codons and remained in frame with V and J, and every other rearrangement counted as non-productive. Following IMGT convention, CDR3 was defined as the stretch from the second conserved V-encoded cysteine to the conserved J-encoded phenylalanine. The earlier analysis of some 580 of the donors excluded any sequence lacking an unambiguous match to a single V gene segment. In an earlier analysis of 450 to 700 of the donors, V segments were called functional above 56.7% productive rearrangements and were called segregating when the between-donor standard deviation exceeded 5%. To diagnose cytomegalovirus status from the catalog of TCR beta chain sequences, a statistical classification framework was built. V and J gene assignment, in a later analysis, came from comparing TCR nucleotide sequences with IMGT/GENE-DB human TR gene sequences. A later analysis assigned CDR3 sequences and most-parsimonious VDJ recombination scenarios with the TCRdist pipeline. In a later analysis, every TCR beta chain was defined by the combination of its CDR3 amino acid sequence and its V-gene family, and reads without a unique V-gene family were dropped. As a way to deal with suspected cross-contamination and a sequencing artifact, a later analysis dropped 640 or so nucleotide sequences that were highly shared and had low generation probability. For each public chain, a later analysis derived a clonal expansion index from normalized ranks of inferred template counts within each repertoire. A later analysis computed generation probabilities with a VDJ recombination model fitted to out-of-frame rearrangements, and checked the results against IGoR. Hypergeometric tests were used in a later analysis to score TCR-TCR, TCR-HLA and TCR-CMV co-occurrence, with a repertoire-size bias correction applied to the TCR pairs. To estimate false discovery rates, a later analysis permuted the HLA or CMV assignments 20 times. In a later analysis, co-occurring TCRs were grouped using DBSCAN, and TCRdist sequence similarity was added for clustering within HLA-allele-positive subsets. For co-occurrence clustering, repertoires with fewer than 30,000 or more than 120,000 public chains were excluded, along with several repertoires with anomalous nucleotide sharing. This immuneACCESS table, as held by TCRdb, lists in-frame sequences with V and J called but not all clones. Of the missing ones, under half trace to an unresolved V gene in checked studies; the others have no known cause. Clonal size and the V and J genes are those of that table, whereas D and trimming came from the DNA. In this sample's table one finds about 200,000 clones. The top ten clonotypes cover about 0.74% of the sample.

The receptor's source is a boy aged 10-17 years in good health and CMV-seronegative. The rearrangement joined TRBV25-1 to TRBJ2-5; TRBD1 is a possible D gene, resting on 6 matching bases. The sequenced sample was PBMCs. The bases are TGTGCCAGCAGTGGGTACAGGGTTGAAGAGACCCAGTACTTC. Protein translation: CASSGYRVEETQYF. The CDR3, completed at both ends by the reference TRBV25-1 and TRBJ2-5 genes, gives the full variable domain EADIYQTPRYLVIGTGKKITLECSQTMGHDKMYWYQQDPGMELHLIHYSYGVNSTEKGDLSSESTVSRIRTEHFPLTLESARPSHTSQYLCASSGYRVEETQYFGPGTRLLVL.